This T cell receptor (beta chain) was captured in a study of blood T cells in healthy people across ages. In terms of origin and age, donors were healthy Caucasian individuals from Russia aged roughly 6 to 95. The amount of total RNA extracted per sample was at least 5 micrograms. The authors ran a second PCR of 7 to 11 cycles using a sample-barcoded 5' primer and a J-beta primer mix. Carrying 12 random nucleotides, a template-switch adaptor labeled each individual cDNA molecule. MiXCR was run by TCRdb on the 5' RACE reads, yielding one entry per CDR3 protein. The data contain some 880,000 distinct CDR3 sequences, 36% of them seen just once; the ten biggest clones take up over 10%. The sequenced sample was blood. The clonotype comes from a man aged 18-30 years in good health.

The CDR3 DNA reads as TGTGCCAGCAGCCCTGGGACGGATACTAACTATGGCTACACCTTC. Amino acid sequence: CASSPGTDTNYGYTF. The chain employs TRBV9 and TRBJ1-2; D may be TRBD1 (5 bases). V was shortened by 4 bases and J by 0 bases, with 13 bases between the two germline ends. This CDR3 is 15 amino acids long. Germline V CDR1 and CDR2: SGDLS, YYNGEE.